The TCR beta chain under discussion was sequenced for a study of cytomegalovirus exposure and HLA in healthy donors. Study as a whole: Of the donors genotyped, several hundred in all, 75% to 85% fell in the Caucasian-associated ancestry cluster.

As regards this clone: Its target is unknown.

Primers: 60 Vbeta forward and 13 Jbeta reverse. The protocol was immunoSEQ multiplex PCR, while the TCRdb copy is restricted to in-frame clones and leaves out a portion. The data hold more than 110,000 clones, with 70% observed a single time. Study-level results: With later analysis, a missense DCLRE1C variant became linked to TCR beta V- and J-gene trimming. Indistinguishable V segments, including TRBV6-2 and TRBV6-3, were excluded. In most subjects, TCR beta sequences reportedly gave accurate predictions of HLA-A and HLA-B alleles.

Trimming took 5 bases from V and 5 from J; bases not matched to a gene: 15. CDR3 length: 17 residues. Germline V lookup: CDR1 MNHEY, CDR2 SMNVEV (reference sequence). This clonotype was sampled from a woman in her sixties or seventies in good health and CMV-seropositive. The V gene is TRBV27, the J gene TRBJ2-7; 10 bases are a match to TRBD1. The sample consisted of PBMCs. CDR3 DNA: TGTGCCAGCAGTCCCTACCCACCGGGACAGGGGAGCCACGAGCAGTACTTC. It specifies CASSPYPPGQGSHEQYF.